The rows below give T cell receptor beta chains drawn from one sample of a study of tumor-infiltrating lymphocytes in primary liver carcinoma. TCRdb re-derived calls from the multiplex PCR reads in MiXCR, one entry per CDR3 protein. The sample has approximately 76,000 distinct CDR3 sequences, 71% seen once. What was sequenced was liver tumor tissue from sampling region 4. These receptors were taken from a woman between 55 and 75 years old with primary liver carcinoma and hepatitis B virus infection. The CDR3 runs from the conserved cysteine through the conserved F or W. D genes are given only for firm matches. Size values are once, few and many counts, or a class for expanded clones, and some rows have none.

V	size	J	D	CDR3	DNA
TRBV6-1	.	TRBJ2-1	TRBD1	CASSTGVLGTEQFF	TGTGCCAGCAGTACAGGGGTTCTGGGAACTGAGCAGTTCTTC
TRBV7-3	few	TRBJ2-6	.	CASSLRPDSGSGANVLTF	TGTGCCAGCAGCTTAAGGCCAGACAGTGGCTCTGGGGCCAACGTCCTGACTTTC
TRBV11-2	.	TRBJ2-3	.	CASSPAGRVDMQYF	TGTGCCAGCAGTCCAGCCGGGCGGGTAGATATGCAGTATTTT
TRBV6-5	.	TRBJ2-5	TRBD2	CASSPTASGRARETQYF	TGTGCCAGCAGCCCTACGGCTAGCGGGAGGGCCAGAGAGACACAGTACTTC
TRBV6-1	.	TRBJ2-2	.	CAISSGSSVNSGELFF	TGTGCCATCAGCTCCGGGAGTAGCGTTAACAGCGGGGAGCTGTTTTTT
TRBV20-1	.	TRBJ2-2	TRBD2	CSARGEGEWELFF	TGCAGTGCTAGAGGGGAGGGAGAATGGGAGCTGTTTTTT
TRBV11-2	.	TRBJ2-3	.	CASSPVVARLTDTQYF	TGTGCCAGCAGCCCCGTAGTAGCGAGGCTCACAGATACGCAGTATTTT
TRBV6-1	.	TRBJ2-3	TRBD1	CASSVATGGTDTQYF	TGTGCCAGCAGTGTAGCGACAGGGGGTACAGATACACAGTATTTT
TRBV6-5	.	TRBJ2-1	.	CASGAPRANEQFF	TGTGCCAGCGGAGCCCCTAGGGCCAATGAGCAGTTCTTC
TRBV12-3/TRBV12-4	.	TRBJ2-3	TRBD2	CASSSGGLITATQYF	TGTGCCAGCAGTTCTGGGGGACTAATCACAGCTACGCAGTATTTT
TRBV6-5	many	TRBJ2-1	.	CASSLGGGGLGEQFF	TGTGCCAGCAGTTTGGGGGGAGGTGGGTTGGGTGAGCAGTTCTTC
TRBV7-9	many	TRBJ2-2	TRBD1	CASSPLQGEPGPSNTGELFF	TGTGCCAGCAGCCCCCTTCAGGGGGAGCCTGGTCCCTCGAACACCGGGGAGCTGTTTTTT
TRBV12-3/TRBV12-4	.	TRBJ1-6	.	CANSFRPNSPLHF	TGTGCCAACAGCTTTCGACCTAATTCACCCCTCCACTTT
TRBV30	.	TRBJ1-6	.	CAWSGTEGYSLLHF	TGTGCCTGGAGTGGGACAGAAGGTTATTCACTCCTCCACTTT
TRBV28	many	TRBJ2-5	.	CASTNPGAAETQYF	TGTGCCAGCACCAACCCCGGGGCAGCGGAGACCCAGTACTTC
TRBV10-1	many	TRBJ2-1	.	CASSESGAGRNEQFF	TGCGCCAGCAGTGAGTCCGGTGCAGGGCGCAATGAGCAGTTCTTC
TRBV29-1	many	TRBJ2-2	.	CSVVSQNTGELFF	TGCAGCGTTGTGAGCCAGAACACCGGGGAGCTGTTTTTT
TRBV11-2	.	TRBJ1-6	TRBD1	CASSWIGGGNSLLLF	TGTGCCAGCAGCTGGATAGGGGGCGGGAATTCACTCCTCCTCTTT
TRBV11-3	.	TRBJ2-7	.	CASSARGSYEQYF	TGTGCCAGCAGTGCCAGGGGCTCCTACGAGCAGTACTTC
TRBV29-1	many	TRBJ2-4	TRBD1	CSVAWTGQNIQYF	TGCAGCGTTGCCTGGACAGGGCAGAACATTCAGTACTTC
TRBV6-2/TRBV6-3	.	TRBJ1-1	.	CASRMNAEAFF	TGTGCCAGCAGGATGAACGCTGAGGCTTTCTTT
TRBV7-3	many	TRBJ1-2	TRBD1	CASSLSHRGSGYTF	TGTGCCAGCAGCTTATCCCACAGGGGATCAGGCTACACCTTC
TRBV6-6	.	TRBJ2-1	.	CASSYVNVGPKLF	TGTGCCAGTAGTTACGTGAACGTTGGACCCAAGCTCTTC
TRBV28	.	TRBJ1-5	.	CAGTRGGCHQPQHF	TGTGCCGGTACGCGGGGGGGCTGCCATCAGCCCCAGCATTTT
TRBV4-1	.	TRBJ1-6	TRBD1	CASNQVLGQGAYSPLHF	TGCGCCAGCAACCAAGTATTGGGACAGGGGGCATATTCACCTCTCCACTTT
TRBV10-2	.	TRBJ2-7	TRBD2	CASSESCGSRGGLTFYEQYF	TGCGCCAGCAGTGAGTCGTGCGGTTCTCGCGGGGGGCTCACCTTCTACGAGCAGTACTTC
TRBV3-1	.	TRBJ2-1	.	CASSQAGAYNEQFF	TGTGCCAGCAGCCAAGCGGGAGCATACAATGAGCAGTTCTTC
TRBV10-1	.	TRBJ2-1	.	CASSGASGRYNEQFF	TGCGCCAGCAGTGGGGCGTCCGGGCGATACAATGAGCAGTTCTTC
TRBV19	.	TRBJ1-5	TRBD1	CASRDRGPGNQPQHF	TGTGCCAGTAGGGATAGGGGGCCAGGTAATCAGCCCCAGCATTTT
TRBV28	.	TRBJ2-3	.	CASSLQQGCTDTQYF	TGTGCCAGCAGTTTACAGCAGGGGTGCACAGATACGCAGTATTTT